These T cell receptor beta chains were read from a single sample in a study of OX40 agonist ivuxolimab in advanced cancers. TCRdb's copy holds only in-frame clones and misses some; the assay was immunoSEQ multiplex PCR. The sample contains around 80,000 clones, approximately 90% of which appear only once. The sequenced sample was CD4+ or CD8+ T cells sorted from blood, obtained in a trial of the OX40 agonist ivuxolimab. The receptors come from an adult with an advanced solid tumor such as melanoma, head and neck, liver or kidney cancer. Each CDR3 is given with its conserved first and last residue. The D gene is left open where the match is weak. Size tells how often a clone was seen (once, few, many) or the class of an expanded clone, and some rows leave it out.

j_call: TRBJ1-5; d_call: -; clone_size: -; cdr3_length: 13; v_call: TRBV6-4; cdr3_nt: TGTGCCAGCTATCCGAGGGGTCGGGGGCCCCAGCATTTT; cdr3_aa: CASYPRGRGPQHF
j_call: TRBJ2-5; d_call: TRBD1; clone_size: -; cdr3_length: 15; v_call: TRBV11-2; cdr3_nt: TGTGCCAGCAGCCCCGGGACAGGGATCCAAGAGACCCAGTACTTC; cdr3_aa: CASSPGTGIQETQYF
j_call: TRBJ1-6; d_call: TRBD1; clone_size: -; cdr3_length: 15; v_call: TRBV12-5; cdr3_nt: TGTGCTAGTGGTTCGGGACAGCCGGGGAATTCACCCCTCCACTTT; cdr3_aa: CASGSGQPGNSPLHF
j_call: TRBJ1-3; d_call: TRBD1; clone_size: -; cdr3_length: 21; v_call: TRBV4-3; cdr3_nt: TGCGCCAGCAGCCAAGGGGGACTAGGGACAGGGTCTACGCTCGGTGGAAACACCATATATTTT; cdr3_aa: CASSQGGLGTGSTLGGNTIYF
j_call: TRBJ2-7; d_call: -; clone_size: -; cdr3_length: 14; v_call: TRBV11-3; cdr3_nt: TGTGCCAGCAGCAAAGACAGGAGTCACTACGAGCAGTACTTC; cdr3_aa: CASSKDRSHYEQYF
j_call: TRBJ2-5; d_call: -; clone_size: -; cdr3_length: 10; v_call: TRBV25-1; cdr3_nt: TGTGCCAGCCCGAAAGAGACCCAGTACTTC; cdr3_aa: CASPKETQYF
j_call: TRBJ2-1; d_call: TRBD2; clone_size: -; cdr3_length: 15; v_call: TRBV13; cdr3_nt: TGTGCCAGCAGCTCTGGACTAGCGTCCTACAATGAGCAGTTCTTC; cdr3_aa: CASSSGLASYNEQFF
j_call: TRBJ1-5; d_call: -; clone_size: -; cdr3_length: 17; v_call: TRBV9; cdr3_nt: TGTGCCAGCAGCCTAGGGGCAGGGCCTTTGAGCAATCAGCCCCAGCATTTT; cdr3_aa: CASSLGAGPLSNQPQHF
j_call: TRBJ2-7; d_call: -; clone_size: once; cdr3_length: 13; v_call: TRBV6-1; cdr3_nt: TGTGCCATTCGGGGCGGGACCTCCTACGAGCAGTACTTC; cdr3_aa: CAIRGGTSYEQYF
j_call: TRBJ1-5; d_call: -; clone_size: -; cdr3_length: 13; v_call: TRBV2; cdr3_nt: TGTGCCAGCAGTTTCGGAGGCGACCAGCCCCAGCATTTT; cdr3_aa: CASSFGGDQPQHF
j_call: TRBJ2-5; d_call: -; clone_size: -; cdr3_length: 14; v_call: TRBV10-2; cdr3_nt: TGCGCCAGCAGTGTAACAGGGTTTGATGAGACCCAGTACTTC; cdr3_aa: CASSVTGFDETQYF
j_call: TRBJ2-7; d_call: TRBD1; clone_size: -; cdr3_length: 14; v_call: TRBV5-1; cdr3_nt: TGCGCCAGCAGCAGGGCCGGGACAGGATACGAGCAGTACTTC; cdr3_aa: CASSRAGTGYEQYF
j_call: TRBJ2-1; d_call: TRBD2; clone_size: -; cdr3_length: 15; v_call: TRBV6-5; cdr3_nt: TGTGCCAGCAGCCGGCTAGCGGGAGGGAGCAATGAGCAGTTCTTC; cdr3_aa: CASSRLAGGSNEQFF
j_call: TRBJ1-2; d_call: -; clone_size: -; cdr3_length: 15; v_call: TRBV2; cdr3_nt: TGTGCCAGCTACAGTCGGGACGGACCTCCTGGTGGCTACACCTTC; cdr3_aa: CASYSRDGPPGGYTF
j_call: TRBJ2-1; d_call: TRBD2; clone_size: few; cdr3_length: 16; v_call: TRBV9; cdr3_nt: TGTGCCAGCAGCGCCCTCATAGCGGGGGGGTTCAATGAGCAGTTCTTC; cdr3_aa: CASSALIAGGFNEQFF
j_call: TRBJ2-1; d_call: TRBD1; clone_size: -; cdr3_length: 15; v_call: TRBV19; cdr3_nt: TGTGCCAGTAGTAGCTCGACAGGGTCCTACAATGAGCAGTTCTTC; cdr3_aa: CASSSSTGSYNEQFF
j_call: TRBJ1-5; d_call: TRBD1; clone_size: -; cdr3_length: 14; v_call: TRBV7-2; cdr3_nt: TGTGCCAGCAGCCCGGGGACAGGGTGGCAGCCCCAGCATTTT; cdr3_aa: CASSPGTGWQPQHF
j_call: TRBJ1-6; d_call: TRBD1; clone_size: -; cdr3_length: 15; v_call: TRBV27; cdr3_nt: TGTGCCAGCAGTAAGCAGGGGGCGCGGGATTCACCCCTCCACTTT; cdr3_aa: CASSKQGARDSPLHF
j_call: TRBJ2-1; d_call: TRBD1; clone_size: -; cdr3_length: 14; v_call: TRBV6-1; cdr3_nt: TGTGCCTCTAACCGGGACAGGGGGTGGAATGAGCAGTTCTTC; cdr3_aa: CASNRDRGWNEQFF
j_call: TRBJ2-7; d_call: -; clone_size: few; cdr3_length: 14; v_call: TRBV14; cdr3_nt: TGTGCCAGCAGCCAAGAGAAGAGACACCACGAGCAGTACTTC; cdr3_aa: CASSQEKRHHEQYF
j_call: TRBJ1-3; d_call: -; clone_size: few; cdr3_length: 13; v_call: TRBV6-5; cdr3_nt: TGTGCCAGCAGATGGGGGGCTGGAAACACCATATATTTT; cdr3_aa: CASRWGAGNTIYF
j_call: TRBJ1-5; d_call: -; clone_size: -; cdr3_length: 14; v_call: TRBV7-9; cdr3_nt: TGTGCCAGCAGCTCCGGACAGATCTATCAGCCCCAGCATTTT; cdr3_aa: CASSSGQIYQPQHF
j_call: TRBJ2-3; d_call: -; clone_size: -; cdr3_length: 14; v_call: TRBV7-3; cdr3_nt: TGTGCCAGCAGCTTACGGGCGACTACAGATACGCAGTATTTT; cdr3_aa: CASSLRATTDTQYF
j_call: TRBJ2-1; d_call: TRBD1; clone_size: -; cdr3_length: 15; v_call: TRBV9; cdr3_nt: TGTGCCAGCAGCGCCGGGACAGGGGGAGGCAATGAGCAGTTCTTC; cdr3_aa: CASSAGTGGGNEQFF
j_call: TRBJ1-1; d_call: -; clone_size: -; cdr3_length: 13; v_call: TRBV10-2; cdr3_nt: TGCGCCAGCAGTTTTTCGGGGGGTTCTGAAGCTTTCTTT; cdr3_aa: CASSFSGGSEAFF
j_call: TRBJ2-4; d_call: -; clone_size: few; cdr3_length: 15; v_call: TRBV2; cdr3_nt: TGTGCCAGCTGTTTAGGCAGGTTAGCCAAAAACATTCAGTACTTC; cdr3_aa: CASCLGRLAKNIQYF
j_call: TRBJ2-7; d_call: -; clone_size: few; cdr3_length: 17; v_call: TRBV4-1; cdr3_nt: TGCGCCAGCAGCCGGACAACAGGGAGGGGGGACTCCTACGAGCAGTACTTC; cdr3_aa: CASSRTTGRGDSYEQYF